Below are 16 T cell receptor beta chains sequenced from a single sample in a study of blood T cell repertoires in COVID-19. Profiling relied on immunoSEQ multiplex PCR, and the TCRdb table lists in-frame clones only, not all of them. The data contain fewer than 350,000 clones, 88% of them singletons. Sequencing used PBMCs or T cells enriched from blood (not recorded which). Every receptor here comes from a woman between 25 and 40 years old who had recovered from COVID-19.

The V gene is TRBV7-9, the J gene TRBJ1-2; D remains ambiguous. The V end lost 3 bases, the J end lost 3 bases, and 5 bases lay between the germline ends. This CDR3 region has 12 residues. CDR1 is SEHNR and CDR2 is FQNEAQ in the germline V gene (reference sequence). The CDR3 nucleotides are TGTGCCAGCAGCTTTCAGGACTATGGCTACACCTTC. It yields the protein CASSFQDYGYTF.

This chain connects TRBV24-1 to TRBJ1-1; 8 bases align to TRBD1. The ends lost 7 bases at V and 8 bases at J; junction bases unmatched: 11. This CDR3 has 14 residues. Germline V gene sequence: CDR1 KGHDR, CDR2 SFDVKD. CDR3 bases: TGTGCCACCAGGGCTGGACAGGGCTTTAACGAAGCTTTCTTT. Its protein is CATRAGQGFNEAFF.

The V gene is TRBV6-5, the J gene TRBJ1-5, with 7 bases aligning to TRBD1. The CDR3 contains 15 residues. Per the germline V gene, CDR1 is MNHEY and CDR2 is SVGAGI. Trimming cost V 5 bases and J 3 bases; bases outside gene matches: 7. This CDR3 is CASSLQGNVNQPQHF. The CDR3 DNA follows: TGTGCCAGCAGTCTACAGGGGAACGTCAATCAGCCCCAGCATTTT.

This clone was observed a few times. V and J are TRBV7-9 and TRBJ1-3, with 7 bases lining up with TRBD1. The CDR3 totals 15 residues. V was pared by 4 bases and J by 9 bases, with 12 bases of the junction left unmatched. In germline, CDR1 is SEHNR, CDR2 FQNEAQ (reference sequence). The CDR3 bases are TGTGCCAGCAGCTCGACAGGGCTTGAAGGAGTCACCATATATTTT. It yields the protein CASSSTGLEGVTIYF.

The chain couples TRBV28 to TRBJ1-6, with 8 nucleotides matching TRBD1. The CDR3 length is 14 residues. From germline, CDR1 is MDHEN and CDR2 SYDVKM. Trimming took 10 bases from V and 5 from J; bases not matched to a gene: 7. The DNA of the CDR3 is TGTGCCACTAGGACAGGGAGGGATAATTCACCCCTCCACTTT. Encoded protein: CATRTGRDNSPLHF.

This clone was seen only once. The chain recombines TRBV3-1 (or the pseudogene TRBV3-2) with TRBJ2-7; D may be TRBD1 (5 bases). V was pared by 1 base and J by 9 bases, with 22 bases between. The CDR3 is made up of 16 amino acids. CDR1 and CDR2 from the germline V gene are LGHDT and YNNKEL (reference sequence). DNA of the CDR3: TGTGCCAGCAGCCAAGGAAGTGGGCAGGGCGCCCTGGGGCAGTACTTC. Its protein is CASSQGSGQGALGQYF.

This chain joins TRBV4-3 and TRBJ1-3; the D is unclear. CDR1 LGHNA and CDR2 YSLEER come from the germline V gene. The CDR3 is 15 residues long. Trimming stripped 2 bases from V and 1 base from J, with 9 bases between. The CDR3 spells CASSQRRGSGNTIYF. CDR3 DNA sequence: TGCGCCAGCAGCCAAAGACGCGGTTCTGGAAACACCATATATTTT.

The J gene is TRBJ1-3, the V gene TRBV9; 7 nucleotides align to TRBD1. This CDR3 has 14 amino acids. Trimming at V came to 0 bases and at J to 7 bases, leaving 4 bases not matched to a gene. CDR1 and CDR2 (germline): SGDLS, YYNGEE. CDR3 bases: TGTGCCAGCAGCGTAGAGGGGGCTGCCAACACCATATATTTT. Amino acids: CASSVEGAANTIYF.

The J gene is TRBJ2-1, the V gene TRBV2; TRBD2 matches at 13 bases. The V gene end was trimmed by 6 bases and the J gene end by 1 base; junction bases not matched to a gene: 15. Germline CDR1 SNHLY, CDR2 FYNNEI. The CDR3 spans 20 residues. The CDR3 sequence is CASSRGLAGAPVGSYNEQFF. The CDR3 DNA reads TGTGCCAGCAGCCGTGGACTAGCGGGGGCCCCGGTGGGGTCCTACAATGAGCAGTTCTTC.

CDR3 sequence: CASRGQGVTEAFF. The CDR3 nucleotides are TGTGCCAGCAGGGGACAGGGAGTCACTGAAGCTTTCTTT. The chain uses TRBV28 and TRBJ1-1, with TRBD1 identical over 9 bases. V lost 6 bases and J lost 4; bases outside the gene matches: 3. This CDR3 has 13 amino acids. The germline V gene has CDR1 MDHEN and CDR2 SYDVKM. Full variable domain (missing parts from reference TRBV28 and TRBJ1-1): DVKVTQSSRYLVKRTGEKVFLECVQDMDHENMFWYRQDPGLGLRLIYFSYDVKMKEKGDIPEGYSVSREKKERFSLILESASTNQTSMYLCASRGQGVTEAFFGQGTRLTVV.

DNA for the CDR3: TGTGCCAGTAGCTGGCTGAACTATGGCTACACCTTC. It encodes CASSWLNYGYTF. V gene TRBV19 combines with J gene TRBJ1-2; D not resolved. Germline V CDR1 and CDR2: LNHDA, SQIVND (reference sequence). Trimming removed 6 bases from V and 2 bases from J, with 7 bases in between. The CDR3 is made up of 12 amino acids.

The chain employs TRBV21-1 and TRBJ1-5; the D call in the table, TRBD1, was not verified against the DNA. TRBV21-1 is annotated as a pseudogene. The CDR3 sequence is 16 residues long. The CDR3 sequence is CASSKGAGAGNQPQHF. The DNA of the CDR3 is TGTGCCAGCAGCAAAGGAGCAGGGGCAGGGAATCAGCCCCAGCATTTT.

The rearrangement joins TRBV2 to TRBJ2-5, with 8 positions matching TRBD1. V shed 4 bases, J shed 1 base, and the junction held 8 bases outside the gene matches. The germline gives CDR1 SNHLY, CDR2 FYNNEI. The CDR3 consists of 16 residues. For the CDR3, the DNA is TGTGCCAGCAGTGGAGGGCCCGGGACAGGCCAAGAGACCCAGTACTTC. Its protein product is CASSGGPGTGQETQYF.

This chain uses TRBV5-1 with TRBJ2-3; D ambiguous. The CDR3 consists of 11 residues. Germline V gene sequence: CDR1 SGHRS, CDR2 YFSETQ. The V end lost 5 bases, the J end lost 3 bases, and 4 bases lay between the germline ends. The CDR3 DNA sequence: TGCGCCAGCAGTATAACAGATACGCAGTATTTT. As protein: CASSITDTQYF. Full variable domain (outside the CDR3, taken from reference TRBV5-1 and TRBJ2-3): KAGVTQTPRYLIKTRGQQVTLSCSPISGHRSVSWYQQTPGQGLQFLFEYFSETQRNKGNFPGRFSGRQFSNSRSEMNVSTLELGDSALYLCASSITDTQYFGPGTRLTVL.

The chain uses TRBV5-4 and TRBJ2-3; TRBD2 aligns across 13 bases. With 4 bases clipped from V and 6 bases from J, the junction kept 8 bases outside the gene matches. Looked up from germline, CDR1 is SGHNT and CDR2 is YYREEE (reference sequence). The CDR3 totals 16 residues. The CDR3 here is CASSTRLAGGVDTQYF. CDR3 coding DNA: TGTGCCAGCAGCACCAGACTAGCGGGAGGCGTGGATACGCAGTATTTT. The variable domain in full, completed from reference TRBV5-4 and TRBJ2-3, reads ETGVTQSPTHLIKTRGQQVTLRCSSQSGHNTVSWYQQALGQGPQFIFQYYREEENGRGNFPPRFSGLQFPNYSSELNVNALELDDSALYLCASSTRLAGGVDTQYFGPGTRLTVL.

The chain carries TRBV5-6 and TRBJ1-2, with D maybe TRBD1 (5 bases). Germline assignment: CDR1 SGHDT and CDR2 YYEEEE. The CDR3 totals 16 residues. V was clipped by 0 bases and J by 3 bases, with 15 bases between them. The CDR3 is CASSLGLSGGDYGYTF. The CDR3 region has the DNA TGTGCCAGCAGCTTGGGACTTTCAGGAGGGGACTATGGCTACACCTTC.